Listed below are T cell receptor beta chains from one sample, sequenced in a study of blood T cell repertoires in COVID-19. Sequencing was performed with immunoSEQ multiplex PCR; in TCRdb, only in-frame clones are kept and a portion is missing. The sample shows around 100,000 clones, about 80% of them seen only once. Sample: peripheral blood. Receptors were obtained from an older woman with acute or convalescent COVID-19. Both conserved end residues are part of each CDR3. A D gene is named only where the DNA matches it firmly. Where a row states a size, it is once, few, many or the class of an expanded clone; other rows omit it.

J gene: TRBJ2-3
D gene: .
V gene: TRBV29-1
clone size: .
CDR3 protein: CSVEVGADTQYF
CDR3 DNA: TGCAGCGTTGAAGTAGGGGCAGATACGCAGTATTTT

J gene: TRBJ2-7
D gene: TRBD1
V gene: TRBV25-1
clone size: .
CDR3 protein: CASSARDRGGYEQYF
CDR3 DNA: TGTGCCAGCAGTGCCCGGGACAGGGGAGGGTACGAGCAGTACTTC

J gene: TRBJ1-2
D gene: TRBD1
V gene: TRBV4-2
clone size: few
CDR3 protein: CASSQGQGGDSGYTF
CDR3 DNA: TGTGCCAGCAGCCAGGGACAGGGCGGGGATTCGGGCTACACCTTC

J gene: TRBJ1-2
D gene: TRBD1
V gene: TRBV19
clone size: few
CDR3 protein: CASRPRTGYGYTF
CDR3 DNA: TGTGCCAGTAGACCTCGGACAGGCTATGGCTACACCTTC

J gene: TRBJ2-5
D gene: .
V gene: TRBV6-2/TRBV6-3
clone size: .
CDR3 protein: CASSYLRETQYF
CDR3 DNA: TGTGCCAGCAGTTACCTCCGGGAGACCCAGTACTTC

J gene: TRBJ1-4
D gene: .
V gene: TRBV5-1
clone size: .
CDR3 protein: CASSGEGKLTNEKLFF
CDR3 DNA: TGCGCCAGCAGTGGTGAGGGTAAACTCACTAATGAAAAACTGTTTTTT

J gene: TRBJ2-7
D gene: TRBD2
V gene: TRBV2
clone size: .
CDR3 protein: CASSGEGRNEQYF
CDR3 DNA: TGTGCCAGCAGTGGGGAGGGAAGAAACGAGCAGTACTTC

J gene: TRBJ1-5
D gene: TRBD1
V gene: TRBV19
clone size: .
CDR3 protein: CASSISGTELYQPQHF
CDR3 DNA: TGTGCCAGTAGTATATCCGGGACAGAATTATATCAGCCCCAGCATTTT

J gene: TRBJ1-4
D gene: .
V gene: TRBV27
clone size: few
CDR3 protein: CASSLSSVNEKLFF
CDR3 DNA: TGTGCCAGCAGTTTAAGCAGCGTCAATGAAAAACTGTTTTTT

J gene: TRBJ2-1
D gene: .
V gene: TRBV11-2
clone size: .
CDR3 protein: CASSLDQGEQFF
CDR3 DNA: TGTGCCAGCAGCTTAGATCAGGGTGAGCAGTTCTTC

J gene: TRBJ1-3
D gene: TRBD1
V gene: TRBV5-5
clone size: .
CDR3 protein: CASSSTGTGSSSGNTIYF
CDR3 DNA: TGTGCCAGCAGCTCCACCGGGACAGGTTCGAGCTCTGGAAACACCATATATTTT

J gene: TRBJ2-5
D gene: TRBD1
V gene: TRBV5-1
clone size: .
CDR3 protein: CASSPGQGSETQYF
CDR3 DNA: TGCGCCAGCAGCCCGGGACAGGGGTCGGAGACCCAGTACTTC

J gene: TRBJ2-5
D gene: .
V gene: TRBV5-5
clone size: .
CDR3 protein: CASSRGGGTETQYF
CDR3 DNA: TGTGCCAGCAGCCGAGGAGGGGGCACGGAGACCCAGTACTTC

J gene: TRBJ1-3
D gene: .
V gene: TRBV29-1
clone size: .
CDR3 protein: CSVDVGSGNTIYF
CDR3 DNA: TGCAGCGTTGATGTGGGGAGTGGAAACACCATATATTTT

J gene: TRBJ2-2
D gene: .
V gene: TRBV13
clone size: .
CDR3 protein: CASSLDRRNTGELFF
CDR3 DNA: TGTGCCAGCAGCTTAGACAGACGGAACACCGGGGAGCTGTTTTTT

J gene: TRBJ2-1
D gene: TRBD2
V gene: TRBV19
clone size: once
CDR3 protein: CASIWAGGSYNEQFF
CDR3 DNA: TGTGCCAGTATATGGGCGGGGGGGTCCTACAATGAGCAGTTCTTC

J gene: TRBJ1-5
D gene: TRBD1
V gene: TRBV6-5
clone size: few
CDR3 protein: CASRYRGSNQPQHF
CDR3 DNA: TGTGCCAGCAGATACAGGGGGAGCAATCAGCCCCAGCATTTT

J gene: TRBJ2-7
D gene: TRBD1
V gene: TRBV29-1
clone size: .
CDR3 protein: CSALFGQAGNEQYF
CDR3 DNA: TGCAGCGCTCTCTTTGGACAGGCGGGCAACGAGCAGTACTTC

J gene: TRBJ1-2
D gene: .
V gene: TRBV30
clone size: .
CDR3 protein: CAWTPLRSYGYTF
CDR3 DNA: TGTGCCTGGACTCCGTTGAGGTCCTATGGCTACACCTTC

J gene: TRBJ2-5
D gene: .
V gene: TRBV7-2
clone size: .
CDR3 protein: CASSLIAGTQETQYF
CDR3 DNA: TGTGCCAGCAGCTTAATCGCGGGTACCCAAGAGACCCAGTACTTC

J gene: TRBJ2-5
D gene: .
V gene: TRBV19
clone size: .
CDR3 protein: CASNFAGQETQYF
CDR3 DNA: TGTGCCAGTAATTTCGCGGGACAAGAGACCCAGTACTTC

J gene: TRBJ1-1
D gene: .
V gene: TRBV28
clone size: .
CDR3 protein: CASQGSTEAFF
CDR3 DNA: TGTGCCAGTCAGGGGAGCACTGAAGCTTTCTTT

J gene: TRBJ2-3
D gene: .
V gene: TRBV27
clone size: .
CDR3 protein: CASSGTLGRTDTQYF
CDR3 DNA: TGTGCCAGCAGTGGGACTCTGGGCCGCACAGATACGCAGTATTTT

J gene: TRBJ1-4
D gene: .
V gene: TRBV6-6
clone size: few
CDR3 protein: CASSYGGGGNEKLFF
CDR3 DNA: TGTGCCAGCAGTTATGGGGGGGGCGGGAATGAAAAACTGTTTTTT

J gene: TRBJ1-5
D gene: .
V gene: TRBV11-2
clone size: .
CDR3 protein: CASSLYADQPQHF
CDR3 DNA: TGTGCCAGCAGCTTATATGCGGATCAGCCCCAGCATTTT

J gene: TRBJ1-5
D gene: .
V gene: TRBV5-1
clone size: .
CDR3 protein: CASSRGGESNQPQHF
CDR3 DNA: TGCGCCAGCAGCCGGGGAGGGGAAAGCAATCAGCCCCAGCATTTT

J gene: TRBJ2-1
D gene: TRBD2
V gene: TRBV29-1
clone size: .
CDR3 protein: CSGLPASGGVGYNEQFF
CDR3 DNA: TGCAGCGGGTTGCCGGCTAGCGGGGGGGTCGGCTACAATGAGCAGTTCTTC

J gene: TRBJ2-6
D gene: TRBD1
V gene: TRBV5-6
clone size: once
CDR3 protein: CASSPYDRAELSGANVLTF
CDR3 DNA: TGTGCCAGCAGCCCCTACGACAGGGCTGAATTGTCTGGGGCCAACGTCCTGACTTTC

J gene: TRBJ1-6
D gene: .
V gene: TRBV6-5
clone size: few
CDR3 protein: CASSFSGFGSPLHF
CDR3 DNA: TGTGCCAGCAGTTTTTCGGGATTCGGGTCACCCCTCCACTTT

J gene: TRBJ1-2
D gene: .
V gene: TRBV6-6
clone size: .
CDR3 protein: CASSYGTRAQESGYTF
CDR3 DNA: TGTGCCAGCAGTTACGGGACAAGAGCCCAGGAAAGCGGCTACACCTTC

J gene: TRBJ1-1
D gene: .
V gene: TRBV30
clone size: .
CDR3 protein: CAWSVGAANTEAFF
CDR3 DNA: TGTGCCTGGAGTGTAGGGGCAGCGAACACTGAAGCTTTCTTT

J gene: TRBJ1-3
D gene: .
V gene: TRBV19
clone size: few
CDR3 protein: CASSIFAIVGSTSGNTIYF
CDR3 DNA: TGTGCCAGTAGTATATTTGCGATCGTGGGCTCCACTTCTGGAAACACCATATATTTT

J gene: TRBJ2-7
D gene: TRBD2
V gene: TRBV19
clone size: .
CDR3 protein: CASSFQLAGIYEQYF
CDR3 DNA: TGTGCCAGTAGTTTTCAACTAGCGGGGATCTACGAGCAGTACTTC

J gene: TRBJ1-6
D gene: TRBD1
V gene: TRBV12-3/TRBV12-4
clone size: .
CDR3 protein: CASKFRGHSPLHF
CDR3 DNA: TGTGCCAGCAAGTTCAGGGGGCACTCACCCCTCCACTTT

J gene: TRBJ2-2
D gene: .
V gene: TRBV11-1
clone size: .
CDR3 protein: CASSLLARMTGELFF
CDR3 DNA: TGTGCCAGCAGCTTACTAGCGCGAATGACCGGGGAGCTGTTTTTT

J gene: TRBJ1-4
D gene: .
V gene: TRBV7-9
clone size: .
CDR3 protein: CASSHATGAQNVFF
CDR3 DNA: TGTGCCAGCAGCCACGCGACAGGTGCCCAAAATGTGTTTTTT

J gene: TRBJ1-1
D gene: .
V gene: TRBV29-1
clone size: once
CDR3 protein: CSGARTANTEAFF
CDR3 DNA: TGCAGCGGGGCTAGGACAGCGAACACTGAAGCTTTCTTT

J gene: TRBJ2-3
D gene: TRBD1
V gene: TRBV29-1
clone size: .
CDR3 protein: CSGGQGPDTQYF
CDR3 DNA: TGCAGCGGGGGACAGGGACCAGATACGCAGTATTTT

J gene: TRBJ1-5
D gene: .
V gene: TRBV6-1
clone size: .
CDR3 protein: CASSEGGVELPQHF
CDR3 DNA: TGTGCCAGCAGTGAAGGAGGTGTAGAGCTGCCCCAGCATTTT

J gene: TRBJ1-1
D gene: .
V gene: TRBV19
clone size: .
CDR3 protein: CASSGDRRSTEAFF
CDR3 DNA: TGTGCCAGTAGTGGCGACAGGCGAAGCACTGAAGCTTTCTTT

J gene: TRBJ1-5
D gene: .
V gene: TRBV7-8
clone size: few
CDR3 protein: CASSLKLDSYSNQPQHF
CDR3 DNA: TGTGCCAGCAGCTTAAAGTTGGACAGTTATAGCAATCAGCCCCAGCATTTT

J gene: TRBJ1-2
D gene: .
V gene: TRBV7-2
clone size: .
CDR3 protein: CASSLGGGGVTAGYTF
CDR3 DNA: TGTGCCAGCAGCTTAGGAGGAGGAGGGGTTACGGCTGGCTACACCTTC

J gene: TRBJ2-5
D gene: TRBD1
V gene: TRBV6-5
clone size: .
CDR3 protein: CATKRTGGLQETQYF
CDR3 DNA: TGTGCCACCAAGAGGACAGGGGGCCTCCAAGAGACCCAGTACTTC

J gene: TRBJ2-2
D gene: .
V gene: TRBV28
clone size: .
CDR3 protein: CASSNGVSTGELFF
CDR3 DNA: TGTGCCAGCAGTAACGGAGTAAGCACCGGGGAGCTGTTTTTT

J gene: TRBJ2-3
D gene: .
V gene: TRBV6-6
clone size: .
CDR3 protein: CASSYSNRGSDTQYF
CDR3 DNA: TGTGCCAGCAGTTACTCGAATCGGGGGTCGGATACGCAGTATTTT

J gene: TRBJ1-6
D gene: TRBD1
V gene: TRBV6-6
clone size: few
CDR3 protein: CASSYRQGSSPLHF
CDR3 DNA: TGTGCCAGCAGTTATCGACAGGGTTCGTCACCCCTCCACTTT

J gene: TRBJ2-7
D gene: TRBD1
V gene: TRBV3-1/TRBV3-2
clone size: .
CDR3 protein: CASSQEGAGRGREQYF
CDR3 DNA: TGTGCCAGCAGCCAAGAGGGTGCGGGCAGGGGGCGCGAGCAGTACTTC

J gene: TRBJ2-4
D gene: .
V gene: TRBV5-4
clone size: once
CDR3 protein: CASSPSGTPKNIQYF
CDR3 DNA: TGTGCCAGCAGCCCCTCGGGGACACCTAAAAACATTCAGTACTTC

J gene: TRBJ1-1
D gene: TRBD1
V gene: TRBV7-2
clone size: .
CDR3 protein: CASSPNGQGGTEAFF
CDR3 DNA: TGTGCCAGCAGCCCGAATGGACAGGGAGGTACTGAAGCTTTCTTT

J gene: TRBJ1-6
D gene: .
V gene: TRBV18
clone size: .
CDR3 protein: CASSPGRGDNSPLHF
CDR3 DNA: TGTGCCAGCTCACCAGGCAGAGGAGATAATTCACCCCTCCACTTT

J gene: TRBJ1-1
D gene: .
V gene: TRBV6-2/TRBV6-3
clone size: few
CDR3 protein: CASSLWGGEAFF
CDR3 DNA: TGTGCCAGCAGCCTATGGGGGGGTGAAGCTTTCTTT